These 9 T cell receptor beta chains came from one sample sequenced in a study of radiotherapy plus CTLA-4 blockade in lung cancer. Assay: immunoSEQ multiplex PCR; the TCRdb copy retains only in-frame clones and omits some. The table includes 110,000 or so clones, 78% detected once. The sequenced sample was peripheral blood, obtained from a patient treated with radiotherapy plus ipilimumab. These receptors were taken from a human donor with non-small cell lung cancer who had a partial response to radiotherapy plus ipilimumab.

In DNA form, the CDR3 reads TGTGCCAGCAGTTTATTCTCCGACAGGCATGGCTACACCTTC. Protein: CASSLFSDRHGYTF. The genes are TRBV28 and TRBJ1-2, with TRBD1 as a possible D gene (6 bases). Germline V gene sequence: CDR1 MDHEN, CDR2 SYDVKM. This CDR3 region has 14 residues. V was pared by 1 base and J by 6 bases, with 12 bases between.

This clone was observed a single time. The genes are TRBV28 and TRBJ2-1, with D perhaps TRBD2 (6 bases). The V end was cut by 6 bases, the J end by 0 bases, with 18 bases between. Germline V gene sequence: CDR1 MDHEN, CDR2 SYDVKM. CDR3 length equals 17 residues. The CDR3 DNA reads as TGTGCCAGCAGCAATATAGAGCGGGCTAGCTCCTACAATGAGCAGTTCTTC. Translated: CASSNIERASSYNEQFF. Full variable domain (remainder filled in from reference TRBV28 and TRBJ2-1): DVKVTQSSRYLVKRTGEKVFLECVQDMDHENMFWYRQDPGLGLRLIYFSYDVKMKEKGDIPEGYSVSREKKERFSLILESASTNQTSMYLCASSNIERASSYNEQFFGPGTRLTVL.

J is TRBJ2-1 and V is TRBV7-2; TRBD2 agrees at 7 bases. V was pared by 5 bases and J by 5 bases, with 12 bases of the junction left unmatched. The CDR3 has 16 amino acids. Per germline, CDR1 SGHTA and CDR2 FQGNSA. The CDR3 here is CASSKREMGLDNEQFF. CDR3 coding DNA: TGTGCCAGCAGCAAGCGGGAAATGGGGTTGGACAATGAGCAGTTCTTC.

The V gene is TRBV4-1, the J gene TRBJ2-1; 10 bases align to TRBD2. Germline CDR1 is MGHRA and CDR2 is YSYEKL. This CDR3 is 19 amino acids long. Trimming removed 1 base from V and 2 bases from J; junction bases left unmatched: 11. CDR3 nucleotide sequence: TGCGCCAGCAGCCAAGTTCGACTAGCGGGTGGAAAAGCCTACAATGAGCAGTTCTTC. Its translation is CASSQVRLAGGKAYNEQFF.

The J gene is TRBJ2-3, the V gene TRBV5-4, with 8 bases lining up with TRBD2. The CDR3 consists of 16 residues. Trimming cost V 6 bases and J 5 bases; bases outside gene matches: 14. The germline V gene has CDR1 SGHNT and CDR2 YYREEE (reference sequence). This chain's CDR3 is CASTSGTSRLQDTQYF. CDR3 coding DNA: TGTGCCAGCACCAGCGGGACTAGTCGACTGCAAGATACGCAGTATTTT.

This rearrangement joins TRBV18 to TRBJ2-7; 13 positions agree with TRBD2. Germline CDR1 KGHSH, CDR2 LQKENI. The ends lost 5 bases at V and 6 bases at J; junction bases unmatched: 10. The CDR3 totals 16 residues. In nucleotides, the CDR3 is TGTGCCAGCTCATCCAGGACTAGCGGGAGTCTTGGCGAGCAGTACTTC. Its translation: CASSSRTSGSLGEQYF.

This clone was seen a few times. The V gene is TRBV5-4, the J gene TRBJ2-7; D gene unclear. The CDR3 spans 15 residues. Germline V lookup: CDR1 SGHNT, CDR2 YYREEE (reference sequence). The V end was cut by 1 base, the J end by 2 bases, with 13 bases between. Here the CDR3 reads CASSLKAGETYEQYF. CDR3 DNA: TGTGCCAGCAGCTTGAAGGCAGGCGAGACCTACGAGCAGTACTTC.

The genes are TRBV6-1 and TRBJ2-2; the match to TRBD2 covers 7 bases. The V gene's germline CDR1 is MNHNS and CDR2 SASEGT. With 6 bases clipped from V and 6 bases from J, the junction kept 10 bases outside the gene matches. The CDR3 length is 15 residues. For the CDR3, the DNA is TGTGCCAGCAGAATGGGGGTAGCGGGCTCCGGGGAGCTGTTTTTT. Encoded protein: CASRMGVAGSGELFF.

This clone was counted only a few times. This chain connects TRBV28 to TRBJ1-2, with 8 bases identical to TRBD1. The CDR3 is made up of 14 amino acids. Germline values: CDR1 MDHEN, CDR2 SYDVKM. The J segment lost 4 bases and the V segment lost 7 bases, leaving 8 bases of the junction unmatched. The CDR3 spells CASTAGQVAYGYTF. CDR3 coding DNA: TGTGCCAGCACAGCGGGACAGGTCGCCTATGGCTACACCTTC.